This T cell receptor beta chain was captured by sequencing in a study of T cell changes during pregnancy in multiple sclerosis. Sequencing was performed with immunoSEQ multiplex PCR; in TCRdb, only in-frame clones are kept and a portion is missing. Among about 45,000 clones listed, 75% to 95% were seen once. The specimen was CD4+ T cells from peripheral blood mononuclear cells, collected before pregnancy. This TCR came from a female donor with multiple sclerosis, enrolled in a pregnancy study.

The CDR3 protein is CASSLPPLGLAGNEQFF. The CDR3 bases are TGTGCCAGCAGCTTACCCCCCTTGGGCCTAGCTGGGAATGAGCAGTTCTTC. This sequence joins TRBV7-2 and TRBJ2-1; tentatively, D is TRBD2 (5 bases). CDR1 and CDR2 (germline): SGHTA, FQGNSA. The CDR3 is 17 amino acids. Trimming shortened V by 2 bases and J by 7 bases, and 21 bases separated the two germline ends.